Listed below are T cell receptor beta chains from one sample, sequenced in a study of T cell responses to AZD1222 COVID-19 vaccine. The method was immunoSEQ multiplex PCR; TCRdb's version includes in-frame clones alone and lacks a portion of them. The table records about 120,000 clones, about 85% of them present only once. The sample consisted of peripheral blood, taken on day 0 of AZD1222 vaccination. The receptors were sampled from an adult in good health. CDR3s include the opening cysteine and the closing phenylalanine or tryptophan. The D gene is left open where the match is weak. A row's size may be missing; if present it is once, few, many or a size class.

TRBJ1-5 NA TRBV27 NA TGTGCCAGCAGTTTCACCGGAGATCAGCCCCAGCATTTT CASSFTGDQPQHF
TRBJ1-1 NA TRBV6-5 NA TGTGCCAGCAGTTACTCGTCAGCGATGAACACTGAAGCTTTCTTT CASSYSSAMNTEAFF
TRBJ1-1 few TRBV10-2 NA TGCGCCAGCAGTGAGTCGAGAGGACACTTTGAAGCTTTCTTT CASSESRGHFEAFF
TRBJ1-1 NA TRBV3-1/TRBV3-2 TRBD1 TGTGCCAGCAGGATAGGGACAGGAATAAGCACTGAAGCTTTCTTT CASRIGTGISTEAFF
TRBJ2-3 NA TRBV15 TRBD1 TGTGCCACCAGCAGAGATGTCGGGACAGAAGGAGATACGCAGTATTTT CATSRDVGTEGDTQYF
TRBJ1-2 NA TRBV10-3 TRBD1 TGTGCCATCACCGAAGGACAGGGGGCTAACTATGGCTACACCTTC CAITEGQGANYGYTF
TRBJ1-3 NA TRBV30 NA TGTGCCTGGAGTCCCCGTGGTGGGAAGCCCTCTGGAAACACCATATATTTT CAWSPRGGKPSGNTIYF
TRBJ1-4 NA TRBV2 TRBD1 TGTGCCAGCAGTGAACAGGGGGCTGTTGGTAATGAAAAACTGTTTTTT CASSEQGAVGNEKLFF
TRBJ2-7 few TRBV30 NA TGTGCCTGGACCAGGGTGGGCTCCTACGAGCAGTACTTC CAWTRVGSYEQYF
TRBJ1-1 NA TRBV5-6 NA TGTGCCAGCAGCTTGGAGAGGAACACTGAAGCTTTCTTT CASSLERNTEAFF
TRBJ2-5 NA TRBV27 NA TGTGCCAGCGGGGAGGAAGAGACCCAGTACTTC CASGEEETQYF
TRBJ2-6 NA TRBV19 NA TGTGCCAGTAGTATAGGCAGGGGAGCTGGGGCCAACGTCCTGACTTTC CASSIGRGAGANVLTF
TRBJ1-2 NA TRBV3-1/TRBV3-2 NA TGTGCCAGCAGCCAAGTCAGGGGATTATATGGCTACACCTTC CASSQVRGLYGYTF
TRBJ2-5 NA TRBV20-1 TRBD2 TGCAGTGCTAGTTGGACTAGCGTCCAAGAGACCCAGTACTTC CSASWTSVQETQYF
TRBJ1-5 NA TRBV28 NA TGTGCCAGCAGGGCCTCGGGGGGCGGTCAGCCCCAGCATTTT CASRASGGGQPQHF
TRBJ1-2 NA TRBV24-1 NA TGTGCCACCAGTGATTCGGGTCGGGGGGCGCTTGGCTACACCTTC CATSDSGRGALGYTF
TRBJ1-1 few TRBV6-4 NA TGTGCCAGCAGCCATCAGGGTGGCGCTGAAGCTTTCTTT CASSHQGGAEAFF
TRBJ2-5 NA TRBV5-6 TRBD2 TGTGCCAGCAGCTTGGCGGGTAGCGGGAGGGCCGAGACCCAGTACTTC CASSLAGSGRAETQYF
TRBJ1-5 once TRBV6-6 NA TGTGCCAGCAGTTACTCAGGTGGGGGAACCCCCCAGCATTTT CASSYSGGGTPQHF
TRBJ2-3 NA TRBV5-1 TRBD2 TGCGCCAGCAGCCCAGGGACTAGCGGGTTTGATACGCAGTATTTT CASSPGTSGFDTQYF
TRBJ1-4 NA TRBV2 NA TGTGCCAGTGCCCGGCGGCAGTCGGGGGAAAAACTGTTTTTT CASARRQSGEKLFF
TRBJ2-1 NA TRBV9 NA TGTGCCAGCAGCGTAGGGGGGGAAGGGTCCTACAATGAGCAGTTCTTC CASSVGGEGSYNEQFF
TRBJ2-7 NA TRBV6-1 NA TGTGCCAGCAGTGTTGATGTAAGGGAGGCCAGACCCTACGAGCAGTACTTC CASSVDVREARPYEQYF
TRBJ2-7 NA TRBV13 NA TGTGCCAGCAGCTTAGGACAGTTCTACGAGCAGTACTTC CASSLGQFYEQYF
TRBJ2-7 few TRBV12-3/TRBV12-4 NA TGTGCCAGCAGTTTTACCTACGAGCAGTACTTC CASSFTYEQYF
TRBJ1-1 few TRBV19 NA TGTGCCAGTAGATCCGGGCCCCCACAGGGTGAAGCTTTCTTT CASRSGPPQGEAFF
TRBJ1-1 NA TRBV9 NA TGTGCCAGCAGCGTGGGGGGCTCGCACACTGAAGCTTTCTTT CASSVGGSHTEAFF
TRBJ1-1 NA TRBV11-2 TRBD1 TGTGCCAGCAGCTTAGGGACAGGGTTTGAAGCTTTCTTT CASSLGTGFEAFF
TRBJ2-4 NA TRBV5-1 TRBD2 TGCGCCAGCAGCCCAGGGACTACCCGGACCAAAAACATTCAGTACTTC CASSPGTTRTKNIQYF
TRBJ2-7 few TRBV12-3/TRBV12-4 NA TGTGCCAGCAGCCCCTACCTCTACGAGCAGTACTTC CASSPYLYEQYF
TRBJ1-5 NA TRBV2 TRBD1 TGTGCCAGCAGTGCTAGGAAGGACAGGGGTGGACAGCCCCAGCATTTT CASSARKDRGGQPQHF
TRBJ2-7 once TRBV6-5 TRBD2 TGTGCCAGCAGAGGGCCGGGGCGGGGGATCTACGAGCAGTACTTC CASRGPGRGIYEQYF